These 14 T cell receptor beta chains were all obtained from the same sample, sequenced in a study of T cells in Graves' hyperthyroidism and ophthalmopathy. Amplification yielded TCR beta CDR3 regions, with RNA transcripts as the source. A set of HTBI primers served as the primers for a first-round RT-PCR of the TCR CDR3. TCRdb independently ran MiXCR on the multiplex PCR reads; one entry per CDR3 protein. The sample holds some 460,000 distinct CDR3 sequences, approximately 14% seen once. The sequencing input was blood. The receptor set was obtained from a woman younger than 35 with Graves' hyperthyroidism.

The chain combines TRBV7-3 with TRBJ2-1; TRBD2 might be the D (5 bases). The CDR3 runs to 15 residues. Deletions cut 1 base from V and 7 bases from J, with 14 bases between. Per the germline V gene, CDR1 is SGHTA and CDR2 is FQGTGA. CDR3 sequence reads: CASSLMPGGPNEQFF. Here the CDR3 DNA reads TGTGCCAGCAGCTTAATGCCCGGCGGGCCAAATGAGCAGTTCTTC.

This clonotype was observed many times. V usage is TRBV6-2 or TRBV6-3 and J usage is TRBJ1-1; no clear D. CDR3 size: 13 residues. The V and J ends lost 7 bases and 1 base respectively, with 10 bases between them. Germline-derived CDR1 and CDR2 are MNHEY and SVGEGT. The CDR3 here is CASKWAANTEAFF. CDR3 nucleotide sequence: TGTGCCAGCAAATGGGCAGCGAACACTGAAGCTTTCTTT.

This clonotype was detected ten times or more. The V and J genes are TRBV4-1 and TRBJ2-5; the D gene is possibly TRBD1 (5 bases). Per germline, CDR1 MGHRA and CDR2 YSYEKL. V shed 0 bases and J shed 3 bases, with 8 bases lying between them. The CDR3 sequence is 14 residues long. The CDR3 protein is CASSQDPREETQYF. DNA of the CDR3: TGCGCCAGCAGCCAAGATCCCAGGGAAGAGACCCAGTACTTC.

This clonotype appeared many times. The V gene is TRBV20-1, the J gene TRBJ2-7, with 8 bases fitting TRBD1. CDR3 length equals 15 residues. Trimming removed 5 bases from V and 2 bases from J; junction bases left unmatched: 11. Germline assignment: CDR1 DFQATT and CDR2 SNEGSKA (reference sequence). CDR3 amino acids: CSAWLGGQDTYEQYF. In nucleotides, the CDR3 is TGCAGTGCTTGGCTAGGGGGACAGGACACCTACGAGCAGTACTTC.

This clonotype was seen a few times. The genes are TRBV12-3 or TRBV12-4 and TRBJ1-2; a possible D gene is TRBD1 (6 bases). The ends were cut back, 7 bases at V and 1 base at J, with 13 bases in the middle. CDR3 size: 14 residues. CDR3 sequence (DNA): TGTGCCAGCACCACCAGGGGAGGTAACTATGGCTACACCTTC. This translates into CASTTRGGNYGYTF.

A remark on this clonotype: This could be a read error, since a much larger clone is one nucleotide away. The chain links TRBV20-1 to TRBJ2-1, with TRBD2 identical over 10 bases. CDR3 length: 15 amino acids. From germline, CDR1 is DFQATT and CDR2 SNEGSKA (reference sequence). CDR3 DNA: TGCAGTGCTAGAGATTCCAGCGGGGGGGACAATAAGCAGTTCTTC. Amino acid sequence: CSARDSSGGDNKQFF.

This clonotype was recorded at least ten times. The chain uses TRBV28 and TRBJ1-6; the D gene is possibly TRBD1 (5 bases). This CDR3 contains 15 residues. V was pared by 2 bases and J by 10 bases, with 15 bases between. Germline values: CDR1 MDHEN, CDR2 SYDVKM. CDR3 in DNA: TGTGCCAGCAGTTTACCCACAGGAGTGGGCTCACCCCTCCACTTT. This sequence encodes CASSLPTGVGSPLHF. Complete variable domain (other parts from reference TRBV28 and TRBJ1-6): DVKVTQSSRYLVKRTGEKVFLECVQDMDHENMFWYRQDPGLGLRLIYFSYDVKMKEKGDIPEGYSVSREKKERFSLILESASTNQTSMYLCASSLPTGVGSPLHFGNGTRLTVT.

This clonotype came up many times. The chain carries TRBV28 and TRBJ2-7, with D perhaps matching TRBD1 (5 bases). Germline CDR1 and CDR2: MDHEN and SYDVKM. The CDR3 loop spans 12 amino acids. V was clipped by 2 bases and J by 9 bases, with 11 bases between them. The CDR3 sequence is CASSLVGEGQYF. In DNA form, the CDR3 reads TGTGCCAGCAGTTTAGTAGGGGAAGGGCAGTACTTC.

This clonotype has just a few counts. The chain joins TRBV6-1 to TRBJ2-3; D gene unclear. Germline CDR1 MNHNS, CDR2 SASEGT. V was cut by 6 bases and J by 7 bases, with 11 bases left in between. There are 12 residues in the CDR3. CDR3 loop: CASRTDDNTQYF. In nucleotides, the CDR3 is TGTGCCAGCAGGACCGATGATAATACGCAGTATTTT.

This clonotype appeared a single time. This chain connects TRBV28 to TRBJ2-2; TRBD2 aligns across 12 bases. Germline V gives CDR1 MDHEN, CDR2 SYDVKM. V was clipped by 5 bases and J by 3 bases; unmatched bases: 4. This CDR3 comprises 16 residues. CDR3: CASSASGRVDTGELFF. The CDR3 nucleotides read TGTGCCAGCAGTGCTAGCGGGAGGGTCGACACCGGGGAGCTGTTTTTT.

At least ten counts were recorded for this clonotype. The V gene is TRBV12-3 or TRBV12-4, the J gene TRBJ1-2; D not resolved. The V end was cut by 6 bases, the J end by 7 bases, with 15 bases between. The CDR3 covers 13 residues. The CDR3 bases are TGTGCCAGCAGCTACAGCTTAGAAGTTGGCTACACCTTC. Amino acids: CASSYSLEVGYTF.

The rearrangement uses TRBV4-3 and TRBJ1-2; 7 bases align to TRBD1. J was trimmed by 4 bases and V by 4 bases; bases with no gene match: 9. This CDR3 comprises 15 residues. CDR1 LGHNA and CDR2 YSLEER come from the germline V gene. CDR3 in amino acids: CASSREQGRLYGYTF. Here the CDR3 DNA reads TGCGCCAGCAGCCGGGAACAGGGGCGTCTCTATGGCTACACCTTC.

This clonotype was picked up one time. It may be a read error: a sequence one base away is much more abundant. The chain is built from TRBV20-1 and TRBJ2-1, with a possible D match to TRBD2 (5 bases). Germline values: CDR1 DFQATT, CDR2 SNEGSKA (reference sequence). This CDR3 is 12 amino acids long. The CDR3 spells CSAGDLVRTGIF. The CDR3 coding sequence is TGCAGTGCTGGAGATCTCGTCCGGACTGGGATCTTC.

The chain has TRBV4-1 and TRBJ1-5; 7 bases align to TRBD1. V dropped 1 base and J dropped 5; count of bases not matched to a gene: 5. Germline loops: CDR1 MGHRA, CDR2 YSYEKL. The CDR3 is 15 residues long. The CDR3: CASSQVWTGDQPQHF. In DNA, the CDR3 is TGCGCCAGCAGCCAAGTTTGGACAGGAGATCAGCCCCAGCATTTT.